This T cell receptor beta chain is from a study of cytomegalovirus exposure and HLA in healthy donors. Study as a whole: A later analysis reported the same platform for the roughly 120 validation repertoires and the 500 to 750 first-cohort repertoires.

CDR1 GTSNPN and CDR2 SVGIG come from the germline V gene (reference sequence). The V end lost 6 bases, the J end lost 9 bases, and 11 bases lay between the germline ends. The CDR3 runs 10 residues. Worth noting for this clone: Its antigen is undetermined.

The donors were in the roughly 110-subject validation cohort; that cohort was separate from the roughly 620-subject first cohort. The study, taken as a whole, reports: Most TCRs appeared rarely, but some public TCRs recurred in many donors. The listing of 150 to 200 TCR beta chains classed them as cytomegalovirus-associated.

This table comes from immunoSEQ multiplex PCR, and its TCRdb copy is limited to in-frame clones, with some not included. The profile shows 55,000 to 70,000 clones, over 80% of them singletons. This clonotype was sampled from a young man in good health and CMV-seronegative. The chain employs TRBV30 and TRBJ1-2; tentatively, D is TRBD1 (5 bases). The specimen was PBMCs. The CDR3 sequence: CACEGASYTF. The CDR3, as DNA: TGTGCCTGCGAAGGGGCGAGCTACACCTTC. Drawing the rest from reference TRBV30 and TRBJ1-2, the complete variable domain is SQTIHQWPATLVQPVGSPLSLECTVEGTSNPNLYWYRQAAGRGLQLLFYSVGIGQISSEVPQNLSASRPQDRQFILSSKKLLLSDSGFYLCACEGASYTFGSGTRLTVV.